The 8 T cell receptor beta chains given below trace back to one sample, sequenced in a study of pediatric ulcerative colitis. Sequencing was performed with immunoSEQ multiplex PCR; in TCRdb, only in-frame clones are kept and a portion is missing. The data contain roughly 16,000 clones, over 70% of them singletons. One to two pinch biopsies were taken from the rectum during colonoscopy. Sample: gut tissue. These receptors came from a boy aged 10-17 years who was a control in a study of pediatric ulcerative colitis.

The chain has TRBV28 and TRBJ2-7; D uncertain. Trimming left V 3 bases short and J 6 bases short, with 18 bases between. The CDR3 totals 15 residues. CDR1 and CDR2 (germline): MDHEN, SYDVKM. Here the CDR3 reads CASSLGSQSRFEQYF. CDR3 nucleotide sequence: TGTGCCAGCAGTTTGGGTTCACAGAGCCGTTTCGAGCAGTACTTC.

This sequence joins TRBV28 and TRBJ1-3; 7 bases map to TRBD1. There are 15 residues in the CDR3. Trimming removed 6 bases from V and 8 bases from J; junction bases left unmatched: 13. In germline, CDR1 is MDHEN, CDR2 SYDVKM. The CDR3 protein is CASSLRGTDDDTIYF. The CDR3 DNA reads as TGTGCCAGCAGCCTAAGGGGGACAGACGACGACACCATATATTTT.

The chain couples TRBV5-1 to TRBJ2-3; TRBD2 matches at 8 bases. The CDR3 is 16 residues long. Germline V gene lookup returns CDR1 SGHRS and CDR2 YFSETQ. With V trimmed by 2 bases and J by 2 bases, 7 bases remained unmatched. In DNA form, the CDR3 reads TGCGCCAGCAGCTTCGGGGCGGGGGGCCTCACAGATACGCAGTATTTT. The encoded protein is CASSFGAGGLTDTQYF. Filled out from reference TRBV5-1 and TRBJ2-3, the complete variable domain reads KAGVTQTPRYLIKTRGQQVTLSCSPISGHRSVSWYQQTPGQGLQFLFEYFSETQRNKGNFPGRFSGRQFSNSRSEMNVSTLELGDSALYLCASSFGAGGLTDTQYFGPGTRLTVL.

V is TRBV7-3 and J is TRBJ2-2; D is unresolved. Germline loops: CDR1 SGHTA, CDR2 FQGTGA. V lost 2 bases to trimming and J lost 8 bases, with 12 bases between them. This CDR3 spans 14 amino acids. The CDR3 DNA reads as TGTGCCAGCAGCTTATTTCCCGGGTCGGGGGAGCTGTTTTTT. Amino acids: CASSLFPGSGELFF.

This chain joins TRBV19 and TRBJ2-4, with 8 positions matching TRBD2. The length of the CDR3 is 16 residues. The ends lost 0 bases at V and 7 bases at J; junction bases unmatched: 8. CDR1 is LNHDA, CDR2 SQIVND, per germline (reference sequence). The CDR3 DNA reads TGTGCCAGTAGTATAGAGGCCCTGGCTAGCGGGAACATTCAGTACTTC. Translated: CASSIEALASGNIQYF.

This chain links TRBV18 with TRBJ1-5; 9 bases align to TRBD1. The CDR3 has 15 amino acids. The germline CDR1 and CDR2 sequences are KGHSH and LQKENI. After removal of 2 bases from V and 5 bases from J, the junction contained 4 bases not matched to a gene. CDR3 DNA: TGTGCCAGCTCACCAGTACAGGGGGCGGATCAGCCCCAGCATTTT. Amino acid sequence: CASSPVQGADQPQHF.

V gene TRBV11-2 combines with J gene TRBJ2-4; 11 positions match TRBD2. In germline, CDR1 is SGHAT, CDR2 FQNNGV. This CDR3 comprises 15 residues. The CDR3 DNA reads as TGTGCTTCCCAGCTCCTCCTAGCGGGGGGAAACATTCAGTACTTC. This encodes CASQLLLAGGNIQYF. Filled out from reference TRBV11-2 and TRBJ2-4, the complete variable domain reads EAGVAQSPRYKIIEKRQSVAFWCNPISGHATLYWYQQILGQGPKLLIQFQNNGVVDDSQLPKDRFSAERLKGVDSTLKIQPAKLEDSAVYLCASQLLLAGGNIQYFGAGTRLSVL.

CDR3 residues: CASSFRALISSPLHF. Written as DNA, the CDR3 is TGTGCCAGCAGCTTCAGGGCCCTCATAAGTTCACCCCTCCACTTT. This chain uses TRBV11-2 with TRBJ1-6; a weak D match, TRBD1 (5 bases). This CDR3 spans 15 amino acids. CDR1 SGHAT and CDR2 FQNNGV come from the germline V gene. With 3 bases removed from V and 9 bases from J, the gap between germline ends came to 15 bases.